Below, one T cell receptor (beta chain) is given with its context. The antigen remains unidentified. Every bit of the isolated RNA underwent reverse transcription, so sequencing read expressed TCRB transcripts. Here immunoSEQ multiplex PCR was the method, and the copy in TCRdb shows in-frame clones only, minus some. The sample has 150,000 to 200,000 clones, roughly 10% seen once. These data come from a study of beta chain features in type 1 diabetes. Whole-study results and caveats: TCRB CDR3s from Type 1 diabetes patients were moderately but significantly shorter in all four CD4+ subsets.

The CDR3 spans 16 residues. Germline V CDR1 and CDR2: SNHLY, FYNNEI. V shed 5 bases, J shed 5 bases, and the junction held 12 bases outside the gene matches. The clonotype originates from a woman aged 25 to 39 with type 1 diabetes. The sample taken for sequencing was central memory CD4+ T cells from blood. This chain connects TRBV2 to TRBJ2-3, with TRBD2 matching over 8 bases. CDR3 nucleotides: TGTGCCAGCAGTTCCGGACTAGCAACTTTTCGAGATACGCAGTATTTT. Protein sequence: CASSSGLATFRDTQYF.